A selection of T cell receptor beta chains follows, all from one sample in a study of T cells in Graves' hyperthyroidism and ophthalmopathy. TCRdb recomputed calls from the multiplex PCR reads with MiXCR, one row per CDR3 protein. Of 480,000 or so distinct CDR3 sequences detected, over 13% appear once; the ten largest clones hold less than 20%. Sequenced input: blood. All receptors come from a woman younger than 30 with Graves' hyperthyroidism. Both conserved end residues are part of each CDR3. Fields, in order: V gene, CDR3 length, J gene, CDR3 protein.

v_gene: TRBV7-2; len: 18; j_gene: TRBJ2-1; CDR3aa: CASSSELAGGLLGDEQFF
v_gene: TRBV5-1; len: 16; j_gene: TRBJ1-1; CDR3aa: CASSSTRQEMNTEAFF
v_gene: TRBV11-2; len: 17; j_gene: TRBJ2-1; CDR3aa: CASSFVGGRAVYNEQFF
v_gene: TRBV9; len: 16; j_gene: TRBJ2-1; CDR3aa: CASSVVSPSSYNEQFF
v_gene: TRBV3-1; len: 14; j_gene: TRBJ2-5; CDR3aa: CASLSYGGKETQYF
v_gene: TRBV12-3/TRBV12-4; len: 13; j_gene: TRBJ1-4; CDR3aa: CASSRGGGEKLFF
v_gene: TRBV6-1; len: 15; j_gene: TRBJ2-1; CDR3aa: CASWTIGGSYNEQFF
v_gene: TRBV19; len: 18; j_gene: TRBJ2-3; CDR3aa: CASSAPETDTDSTDTQYF
v_gene: TRBV12-3/TRBV12-4; len: 14; j_gene: TRBJ2-1; CDR3aa: CASSFGGSYNEQFF
v_gene: TRBV11-3; len: 18; j_gene: TRBJ2-1; CDR3aa: CASSFIVAGGPKFYEQFF
v_gene: TRBV7-9; len: 15; j_gene: TRBJ2-1; CDR3aa: CASSFGQNQYNEQFF
v_gene: TRBV7-2; len: 14; j_gene: TRBJ1-2; CDR3aa: CASSRFRDSYGYTF
v_gene: TRBV19; len: 13; j_gene: TRBJ2-1; CDR3aa: CASTSSSYNEQFF
v_gene: TRBV28; len: 17; j_gene: TRBJ1-2; CDR3aa: CASTTWGDRDANYGYTF
v_gene: TRBV13; len: 14; j_gene: TRBJ2-7; CDR3aa: CASSPPTSPYEQYF
v_gene: TRBV6-1; len: 12; j_gene: TRBJ2-3; CDR3aa: CASSGGQNTQYF
v_gene: TRBV15; len: 16; j_gene: TRBJ2-1; CDR3aa: CATSRTLAGIYNEQFF
v_gene: TRBV11-2; len: 15; j_gene: TRBJ2-1; CDR3aa: CASSTGTGVGDEQLF
v_gene: TRBV7-3; len: 16; j_gene: TRBJ2-5; CDR3aa: CASSQVGRDHQETQYF
v_gene: TRBV5-1; len: 15; j_gene: TRBJ1-2; CDR3aa: CASSLEDSRIGGYTF
v_gene: TRBV18; len: 16; j_gene: TRBJ2-1; CDR3aa: CASSTRAGGPRDEQFF
v_gene: TRBV20-1; len: 15; j_gene: TRBJ2-2; CDR3aa: CSVTAGRASTGELFF
v_gene: TRBV28; len: 13; j_gene: TRBJ2-5; CDR3aa: CASSLSGGPTQYF
v_gene: TRBV12-3/TRBV12-4; len: 16; j_gene: TRBJ2-7; CDR3aa: CASSLEAGGLLYEQYF
v_gene: TRBV11-2; len: 16; j_gene: TRBJ2-1; CDR3aa: CASSAASGSSYNEQFF
v_gene: TRBV6-5; len: 19; j_gene: TRBJ2-5; CDR3aa: CASSYPGNGGRGNWETQYF
v_gene: TRBV2; len: 21; j_gene: TRBJ2-1; CDR3aa: CASTLMETGRTSENSYNEQFF
v_gene: TRBV7-6; len: 14; j_gene: TRBJ1-2; CDR3aa: CASSPSPALYGYTF
v_gene: TRBV9; len: 15; j_gene: TRBJ2-7; CDR3aa: CASSVAWQGTYEQYF
v_gene: TRBV7-9; len: 15; j_gene: TRBJ2-1; CDR3aa: CASSSGHGGLNEQFF
v_gene: TRBV19; len: 14; j_gene: TRBJ2-1; CDR3aa: CASSIPQGWNEQFF
v_gene: TRBV29-1; len: 13; j_gene: TRBJ2-1; CDR3aa: CSVSGALGREQFF
v_gene: TRBV10-2; len: 14; j_gene: TRBJ2-2; CDR3aa: CASSGPGGIGELFF
v_gene: TRBV19; len: 16; j_gene: TRBJ2-1; CDR3aa: CASNSETGALYNEQFF
v_gene: TRBV20-1; len: 17; j_gene: TRBJ2-3; CDR3aa: CSASPLGGAGDTDTQYF
v_gene: TRBV7-2; len: 14; j_gene: TRBJ1-2; CDR3aa: CASRQTTGKVGYTF
v_gene: TRBV5-1; len: 12; j_gene: TRBJ2-3; CDR3aa: CASTLGADTQYF
v_gene: TRBV20-1; len: 11; j_gene: TRBJ2-1; CDR3aa: CSGRGVNEQFF
v_gene: TRBV12-3/TRBV12-4; len: 13; j_gene: TRBJ1-1; CDR3aa: CASRRLRGTEAFF
v_gene: TRBV10-1; len: 16; j_gene: TRBJ2-1; CDR3aa: CASSESVLAGDHEQFF
v_gene: TRBV20-1; len: 17; j_gene: TRBJ2-1; CDR3aa: CSASMVAGGPRLNEQFF
v_gene: TRBV29-1; len: 12; j_gene: TRBJ1-1; CDR3aa: CSVLPGNTEAFF
v_gene: TRBV4-1; len: 17; j_gene: TRBJ2-3; CDR3aa: CASSHSGQAGGTDTQYF
v_gene: TRBV5-1; len: 13; j_gene: TRBJ2-1; CDR3aa: CASSWLADNEQFF
v_gene: TRBV27; len: 12; j_gene: TRBJ1-2; CDR3aa: CASSSLGVGYTF
v_gene: TRBV11-2; len: 15; j_gene: TRBJ2-1; CDR3aa: CASRLAGAFYNEQFF